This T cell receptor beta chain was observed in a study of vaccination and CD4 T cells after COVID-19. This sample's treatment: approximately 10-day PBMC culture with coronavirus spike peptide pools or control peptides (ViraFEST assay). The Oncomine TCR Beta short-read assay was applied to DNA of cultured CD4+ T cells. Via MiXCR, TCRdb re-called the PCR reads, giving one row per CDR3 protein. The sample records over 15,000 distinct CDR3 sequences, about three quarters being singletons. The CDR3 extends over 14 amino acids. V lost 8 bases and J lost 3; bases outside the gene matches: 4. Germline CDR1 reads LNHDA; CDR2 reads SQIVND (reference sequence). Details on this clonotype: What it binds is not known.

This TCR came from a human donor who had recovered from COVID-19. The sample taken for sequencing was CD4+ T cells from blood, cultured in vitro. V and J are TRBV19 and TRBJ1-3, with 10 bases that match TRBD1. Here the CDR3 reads CASSDRGHGNTIYF. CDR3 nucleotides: TGTGCCAGTTCCGACAGGGGGCATGGAAACACCATATATTTT.